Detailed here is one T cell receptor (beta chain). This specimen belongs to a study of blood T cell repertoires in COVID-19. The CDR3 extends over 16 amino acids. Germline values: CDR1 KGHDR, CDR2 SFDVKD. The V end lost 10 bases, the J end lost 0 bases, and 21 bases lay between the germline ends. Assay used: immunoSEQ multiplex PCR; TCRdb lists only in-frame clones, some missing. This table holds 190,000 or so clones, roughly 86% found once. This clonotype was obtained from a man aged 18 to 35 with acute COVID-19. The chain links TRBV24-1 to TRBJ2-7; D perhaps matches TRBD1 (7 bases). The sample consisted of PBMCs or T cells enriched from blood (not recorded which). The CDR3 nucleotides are TGTGCCACGGTAAGCAGGGGGACTCCTGGCTCCTACGAGCAGTACTTC. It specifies CATVSRGTPGSYEQYF.